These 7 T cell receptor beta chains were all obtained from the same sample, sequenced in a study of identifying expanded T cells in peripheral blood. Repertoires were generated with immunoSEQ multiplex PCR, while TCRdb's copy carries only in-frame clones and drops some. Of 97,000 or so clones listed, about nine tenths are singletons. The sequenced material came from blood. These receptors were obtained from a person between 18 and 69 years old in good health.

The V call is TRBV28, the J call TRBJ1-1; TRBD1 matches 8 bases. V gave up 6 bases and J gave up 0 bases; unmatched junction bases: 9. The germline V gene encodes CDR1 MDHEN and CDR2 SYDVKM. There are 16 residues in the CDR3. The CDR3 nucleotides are TGTGCCAGCAGCCCAGGGACAGGTGGGGTGAACACTGAAGCTTTCTTT. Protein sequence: CASSPGTGGVNTEAFF. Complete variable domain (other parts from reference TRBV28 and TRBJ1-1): DVKVTQSSRYLVKRTGEKVFLECVQDMDHENMFWYRQDPGLGLRLIYFSYDVKMKEKGDIPEGYSVSREKKERFSLILESASTNQTSMYLCASSPGTGGVNTEAFFGQGTRLTVV.

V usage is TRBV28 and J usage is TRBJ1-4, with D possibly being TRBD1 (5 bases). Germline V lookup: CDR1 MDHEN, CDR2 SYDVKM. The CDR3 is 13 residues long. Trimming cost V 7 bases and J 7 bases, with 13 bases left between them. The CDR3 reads CASMGEPSEKLFF. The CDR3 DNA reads TGTGCCAGCATGGGGGAGCCCAGTGAAAAACTGTTTTTT.

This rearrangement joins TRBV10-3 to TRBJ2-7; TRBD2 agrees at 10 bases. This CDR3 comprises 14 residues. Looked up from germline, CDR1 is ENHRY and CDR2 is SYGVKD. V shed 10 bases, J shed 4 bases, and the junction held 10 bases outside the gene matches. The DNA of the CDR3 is TGTGCCACCCAGATTAGCGGGAGGACATACGAGCAGTACTTC. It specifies CATQISGRTYEQYF.

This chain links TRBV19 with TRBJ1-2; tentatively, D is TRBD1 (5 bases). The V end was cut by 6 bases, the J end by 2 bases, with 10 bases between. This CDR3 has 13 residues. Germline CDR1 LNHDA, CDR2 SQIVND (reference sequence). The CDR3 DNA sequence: TGTGCCAGTAGGTCAGGGAGGAACTATGGCTACACCTTC. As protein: CASRSGRNYGYTF.

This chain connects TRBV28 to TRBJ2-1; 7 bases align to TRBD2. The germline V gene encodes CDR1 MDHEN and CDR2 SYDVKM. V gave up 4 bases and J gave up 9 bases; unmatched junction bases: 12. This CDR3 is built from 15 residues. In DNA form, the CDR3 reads TGTGCCAGCAGTTGGACGGGTGGGGGGGTAGGTGAGCAGTTCTTC. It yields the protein CASSWTGGGVGEQFF.

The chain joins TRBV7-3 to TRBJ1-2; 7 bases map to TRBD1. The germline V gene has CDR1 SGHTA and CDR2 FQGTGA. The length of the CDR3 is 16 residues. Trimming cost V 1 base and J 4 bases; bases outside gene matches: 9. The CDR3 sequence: CASSLIQGDSAYGYTF. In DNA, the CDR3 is TGTGCCAGCAGCTTAATTCAGGGGGACAGTGCCTATGGCTACACCTTC.

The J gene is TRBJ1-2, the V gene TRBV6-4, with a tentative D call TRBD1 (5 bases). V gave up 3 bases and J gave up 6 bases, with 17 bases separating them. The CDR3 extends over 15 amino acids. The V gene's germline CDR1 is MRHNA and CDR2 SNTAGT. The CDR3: CASSEGRAGNDGYTF. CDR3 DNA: TGTGCCAGCAGTGAGGGCAGGGCGGGGAACGATGGCTACACCTTC.